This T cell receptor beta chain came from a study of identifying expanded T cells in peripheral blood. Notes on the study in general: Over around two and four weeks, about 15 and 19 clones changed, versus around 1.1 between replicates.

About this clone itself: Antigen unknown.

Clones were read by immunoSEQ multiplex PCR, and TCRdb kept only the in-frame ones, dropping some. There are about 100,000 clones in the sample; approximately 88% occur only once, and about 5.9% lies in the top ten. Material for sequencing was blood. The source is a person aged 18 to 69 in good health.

In DNA form, the CDR3 reads TGTGCCAGCAGTGACCCGGACAGCTCTGGGGCCAACGTCCTGACTTTC. Amino acids: CASSDPDSSGANVLTF. The gene calls are TRBV6-4 and TRBJ2-6, with D possibly TRBD1 on 6 matching bases. CDR1 and CDR2 (germline): MRHNA, SNTAGT. The CDR3 totals 16 residues. Trimming left V 2 bases short and J 0 bases short, with 8 bases between.